Listed below are T cell receptor beta chains from one sample, sequenced in a study of glioma-infiltrating T cells after dendritic cell vaccination. Generated by immunoSEQ multiplex PCR, the TCRdb table keeps only in-frame clones and is missing some. The repertoire has approximately 100,000 clones, approximately 81% of them found once; the top ten carry almost 6%. Source: blood, taken before dendritic cell vaccination. The receptors shown here come from a human donor with glioblastoma. The CDR3 runs from the conserved cysteine through the conserved F or W. Each record gives: D gene, V gene, J gene, clone size, CDR3 DNA, CDR3 protein. D genes are given only for firm matches. Size is stated for part of the rows, as once, few or many counts, or as a class when the clone is expanded.

d_gene: NA; v_gene: TRBV6-5; j_gene: TRBJ2-7; abundance: few; CDR3nt: TGTGCCAGCAAAGGACCCGGACAGCTCTCCTACGAGCAGTACTTC; CDR3aa: CASKGPGQLSYEQYF
d_gene: NA; v_gene: TRBV2; j_gene: TRBJ2-7; abundance: NA; CDR3nt: TGTGCCAGCAGTCCCCAGGCCTACGAGCAGTACTTC; CDR3aa: CASSPQAYEQYF
d_gene: TRBD1; v_gene: TRBV7-2; j_gene: TRBJ1-3; abundance: NA; CDR3nt: TGTGCCAGCAGCTTCGTATTTTGGGGACAGGGGAGCGGAAACACCATATATTTT; CDR3aa: CASSFVFWGQGSGNTIYF
d_gene: NA; v_gene: TRBV19; j_gene: TRBJ1-5; abundance: NA; CDR3nt: TGTGCCAGCGGGGGGTTCGAACAGCCCCAGCATTTT; CDR3aa: CASGGFEQPQHF
d_gene: TRBD1; v_gene: TRBV14; j_gene: TRBJ1-2; abundance: NA; CDR3nt: TGTGCCAGCAGCCCTCGGACAGGGAGTAATGGCTACACCTTC; CDR3aa: CASSPRTGSNGYTF
d_gene: TRBD1; v_gene: TRBV19; j_gene: TRBJ2-1; abundance: NA; CDR3nt: TGTGCCAGTAGTCTAAGGGACAGGGGAAACAATGAGCAGTTCTTC; CDR3aa: CASSLRDRGNNEQFF
d_gene: TRBD1; v_gene: TRBV6-5; j_gene: TRBJ2-7; abundance: once; CDR3nt: TGTGCCACTAGACCCAGGGGGACGGACGAGCAGTACTTC; CDR3aa: CATRPRGTDEQYF
d_gene: NA; v_gene: TRBV27; j_gene: TRBJ2-7; abundance: once; CDR3nt: TGTGCCAGCAGTTTAAACCCGGAGGGCCGGTACGAGCAGTACTTC; CDR3aa: CASSLNPEGRYEQYF
d_gene: TRBD2; v_gene: TRBV5-1; j_gene: TRBJ2-1; abundance: NA; CDR3nt: TGCGCCAGCAGCTACCCCGGACTAGCGGGTTCCAATGAGCAGTTCTTC; CDR3aa: CASSYPGLAGSNEQFF
d_gene: TRBD1; v_gene: TRBV5-8; j_gene: TRBJ1-2; abundance: NA; CDR3nt: TGTGCCAGCAGCCCACTGACAGGGTGGAGTGGCTACACCTTC; CDR3aa: CASSPLTGWSGYTF
d_gene: NA; v_gene: TRBV5-5; j_gene: TRBJ1-2; abundance: NA; CDR3nt: TGTGCCAGCAGCTTACTCAACAGGGTTATAGACTATGGCTACACCTTC; CDR3aa: CASSLLNRVIDYGYTF
d_gene: NA; v_gene: TRBV5-1; j_gene: TRBJ1-5; abundance: NA; CDR3nt: TGCGCCAGCAGCTTGGACGGGTATAGCAATCAGCCCCAGCATTTT; CDR3aa: CASSLDGYSNQPQHF
d_gene: TRBD1; v_gene: TRBV4-1; j_gene: TRBJ2-3; abundance: NA; CDR3nt: TGCGCCAGCAGCCCCGGCGGACAGGGTGCAGATACGCAGTATTTT; CDR3aa: CASSPGGQGADTQYF
d_gene: NA; v_gene: TRBV11-2; j_gene: TRBJ2-7; abundance: once; CDR3nt: TGTGCCAGCAGCTTAGAGTGGGCCTCCTACGAGCAGTACTTC; CDR3aa: CASSLEWASYEQYF
d_gene: NA; v_gene: TRBV18; j_gene: TRBJ1-2; abundance: few; CDR3nt: TGTGCCAGCTCGCTCGAGATGAATCAGATGTCCAGGGATCATGGCTACACCTTC; CDR3aa: CASSLEMNQMSRDHGYTF
d_gene: TRBD1; v_gene: TRBV2; j_gene: TRBJ1-5; abundance: NA; CDR3nt: TGTGCCAGCAGTGAGGAGGGGGCAAGGTTTCAGCCCCAGCATTTT; CDR3aa: CASSEEGARFQPQHF
d_gene: NA; v_gene: TRBV4-1; j_gene: TRBJ2-2; abundance: NA; CDR3nt: TGCGCCAGCAGCCAGGGGGGAATTACCGGGGAGCTGTTTTTT; CDR3aa: CASSQGGITGELFF
d_gene: NA; v_gene: TRBV6-5; j_gene: TRBJ2-6; abundance: NA; CDR3nt: TGTGCCAGCAGTTACTCCCCGGGGGACTACGTCCTGACTTTC; CDR3aa: CASSYSPGDYVLTF
d_gene: TRBD2; v_gene: TRBV4-2; j_gene: TRBJ2-1; abundance: NA; CDR3nt: TGTGCCAGCAGCCAAGACGCCGGGACTAGCGGGATCCATGAGCAGTTCTTC; CDR3aa: CASSQDAGTSGIHEQFF
d_gene: TRBD1; v_gene: TRBV30; j_gene: TRBJ2-1; abundance: NA; CDR3nt: TGTGCCTGGAGTCGGCGACAGGGTTCCGAAGTGTACAATGAGCAGTTCTTC; CDR3aa: CAWSRRQGSEVYNEQFF
d_gene: NA; v_gene: TRBV28; j_gene: TRBJ2-3; abundance: NA; CDR3nt: TGTGCCAGCAGGGGCGTGGTATTCACGGCTAGGGGGAGTTGGGACACAGATACGCAGTATTTT; CDR3aa: CASRGVVFTARGSWDTDTQYF
d_gene: NA; v_gene: TRBV4-2; j_gene: TRBJ1-6; abundance: NA; CDR3nt: TGTGCCAGCAGCCAAGACCCCCAGGTCCCTAATAATTCACCCCTCCACTTT; CDR3aa: CASSQDPQVPNNSPLHF
d_gene: TRBD2; v_gene: TRBV19; j_gene: TRBJ2-1; abundance: once; CDR3nt: TGTGCCAGTAGTAAGACTAGCGGACCATACAATGAGCAGTTCTTC; CDR3aa: CASSKTSGPYNEQFF
d_gene: NA; v_gene: TRBV2; j_gene: TRBJ1-1; abundance: NA; CDR3nt: TGTGCCAGCAGTGAAGCGCTTCAGCTCCAGCAGGCTGAAGCTTTCTTT; CDR3aa: CASSEALQLQQAEAFF
d_gene: NA; v_gene: TRBV7-3; j_gene: TRBJ2-3; abundance: NA; CDR3nt: TGTGCCAGCAGCTTAACCCAGGGTAGCACAGATACGCAGTATTTT; CDR3aa: CASSLTQGSTDTQYF
d_gene: TRBD1; v_gene: TRBV11-3; j_gene: TRBJ2-2; abundance: NA; CDR3nt: TGTGCCAGCAGCCCGCGGACAGGGTACGACACCGGGGAGCTGTTTTTT; CDR3aa: CASSPRTGYDTGELFF
d_gene: NA; v_gene: TRBV19; j_gene: TRBJ2-5; abundance: NA; CDR3nt: TGTGCCAGTAGTAACCCACGGGAGACCCAGTACTTC; CDR3aa: CASSNPRETQYF
d_gene: NA; v_gene: TRBV6-1; j_gene: TRBJ1-5; abundance: NA; CDR3nt: TGTGCCAGCAGTAGTATGAGGAATCAGCCCCAGCATTTT; CDR3aa: CASSSMRNQPQHF
d_gene: NA; v_gene: TRBV5-4; j_gene: TRBJ2-3; abundance: NA; CDR3nt: TGTGCCAGCAGCTCCTTTAGAGCGGGCCTAGGTACAGATACGCAGTATTTT; CDR3aa: CASSSFRAGLGTDTQYF
d_gene: NA; v_gene: TRBV2; j_gene: TRBJ1-2; abundance: few; CDR3nt: TGTGCCAGCAGTCCGGGACAAACCTATGGCTACACCTTC; CDR3aa: CASSPGQTYGYTF
d_gene: NA; v_gene: TRBV4-3; j_gene: TRBJ1-2; abundance: few; CDR3nt: TGCGCCAGCAGCCAAGTTGTATCAGGGAATAACTATGGCTACACCTTC; CDR3aa: CASSQVVSGNNYGYTF
d_gene: TRBD1; v_gene: TRBV7-9; j_gene: TRBJ1-4; abundance: NA; CDR3nt: TGTGCCAGCAGCCCGACAGGGGTTAATGAAAAACTGTTTTTT; CDR3aa: CASSPTGVNEKLFF
d_gene: TRBD2; v_gene: TRBV28; j_gene: TRBJ2-7; abundance: few; CDR3nt: TGTGCCAGCAGTTTGAGGACTAGCGGGAGTTCCTACGAGCAGTACTTC; CDR3aa: CASSLRTSGSSYEQYF
d_gene: NA; v_gene: TRBV5-1; j_gene: TRBJ2-2; abundance: NA; CDR3nt: TGCGCCAGCAGCTTCCTTTTCGGAGGGGAGACCGGGGAGCTGTTTTTT; CDR3aa: CASSFLFGGETGELFF
d_gene: TRBD1; v_gene: TRBV5-1; j_gene: TRBJ2-1; abundance: NA; CDR3nt: TGCGCCAGCAGTTCTCCTAGGAGTGGGGACAGGGGGCTGGGGTATACCGCCACACAGAGTGAGCAGTTCTTC; CDR3aa: CASSSPRSGDRGLGYTATQSEQFF
d_gene: TRBD1; v_gene: TRBV6-6; j_gene: TRBJ2-2; abundance: NA; CDR3nt: TGTGCCAGCAGTCCCGGGACAGGGACCGGGGAGCTGTTTTTT; CDR3aa: CASSPGTGTGELFF
d_gene: NA; v_gene: TRBV19; j_gene: TRBJ2-4; abundance: NA; CDR3nt: TGTGCCAGTAGTATCAGGTCGGCGGGCAAAAACATTCAGTACTTC; CDR3aa: CASSIRSAGKNIQYF
d_gene: NA; v_gene: TRBV9; j_gene: TRBJ2-1; abundance: NA; CDR3nt: TGTGCCAGCAGCACCAGGGGGGATCTGAGCTCCTACAATGAGCAGTTCTTC; CDR3aa: CASSTRGDLSSYNEQFF
d_gene: NA; v_gene: TRBV2; j_gene: TRBJ1-6; abundance: NA; CDR3nt: TGTGCCAGCAAATGGGGGCAAACTGGGAGATTCAATTCACCCCTCCACTTT; CDR3aa: CASKWGQTGRFNSPLHF
d_gene: NA; v_gene: TRBV7-6; j_gene: TRBJ1-2; abundance: NA; CDR3nt: TGTGCCAGCAGCTTAGCGGAGGGTCATGGCTACACCTTC; CDR3aa: CASSLAEGHGYTF
d_gene: NA; v_gene: TRBV19; j_gene: TRBJ1-3; abundance: NA; CDR3nt: TGTGCCAGTAGTCTGGGCTGGCGAGGAAACACCATATATTTT; CDR3aa: CASSLGWRGNTIYF
d_gene: NA; v_gene: TRBV12-5; j_gene: TRBJ2-2; abundance: once; CDR3nt: TGTGCTAGTGGTCTCTCGGACAGCACCGGGGAGCTGTTTTTT; CDR3aa: CASGLSDSTGELFF
d_gene: TRBD1; v_gene: TRBV5-6; j_gene: TRBJ1-5; abundance: NA; CDR3nt: TGTGCCAGCAGCTTTGGTGGGACAGCCTACAATCAGCCCCAGCATTTT; CDR3aa: CASSFGGTAYNQPQHF
d_gene: NA; v_gene: TRBV7-6; j_gene: TRBJ1-1; abundance: once; CDR3nt: TGTGCCAGCAGCTTACCGAAACAGGGAGACAACACTGAAGCTTTCTTT; CDR3aa: CASSLPKQGDNTEAFF
d_gene: TRBD1; v_gene: TRBV18; j_gene: TRBJ1-6; abundance: few; CDR3nt: TGTGCCAGCTCACCCGGGACAGCCTATAATTCACCCCTCCACTTT; CDR3aa: CASSPGTAYNSPLHF
d_gene: NA; v_gene: TRBV2; j_gene: TRBJ1-6; abundance: NA; CDR3nt: TGTGCCAGCAGTGAACAAGACTCGGGTTCACCCCTCCACTTT; CDR3aa: CASSEQDSGSPLHF
d_gene: TRBD1; v_gene: TRBV15; j_gene: TRBJ2-7; abundance: once; CDR3nt: TGTGCCACCAGCAGAGACTCCGGGACAGGGATCGACGAGCAGTACTTC; CDR3aa: CATSRDSGTGIDEQYF
d_gene: NA; v_gene: TRBV7-6; j_gene: TRBJ1-3; abundance: NA; CDR3nt: TGTGCCAGCAGCCTCTCTGGAAACACCATATATTTT; CDR3aa: CASSLSGNTIYF
d_gene: NA; v_gene: TRBV19; j_gene: TRBJ1-5; abundance: NA; CDR3nt: TGTGCCAGTAGTATAGCGAGCAATCAGCCCCAGCATTTT; CDR3aa: CASSIASNQPQHF
d_gene: NA; v_gene: TRBV30; j_gene: TRBJ1-2; abundance: NA; CDR3nt: TGTGCCTGGATCTTCCCTTGGACGGGATATGGCTACACCTTC; CDR3aa: CAWIFPWTGYGYTF
d_gene: NA; v_gene: TRBV5-4; j_gene: TRBJ1-2; abundance: NA; CDR3nt: TGTGCCAGCAGCTTGGATGGCAATTTCTATGGCTACACCTTC; CDR3aa: CASSLDGNFYGYTF
d_gene: TRBD1; v_gene: TRBV5-1; j_gene: TRBJ1-4; abundance: few; CDR3nt: TGCGCCAGCACTACCCTATTGACAGGGAATGAAAAACTGTTTTTT; CDR3aa: CASTTLLTGNEKLFF
d_gene: TRBD1; v_gene: TRBV2; j_gene: TRBJ1-5; abundance: NA; CDR3nt: TGTGCCAGCAGCCTTACAGGGGACAATCAGCCCCAGCATTTT; CDR3aa: CASSLTGDNQPQHF
d_gene: NA; v_gene: TRBV11-2; j_gene: TRBJ2-3; abundance: few; CDR3nt: TGTGCCAGCAGCTTAGATGCCCAGGGGGGACGGGATACGCAGTATTTT; CDR3aa: CASSLDAQGGRDTQYF
d_gene: TRBD1; v_gene: TRBV7-6; j_gene: TRBJ2-2; abundance: NA; CDR3nt: TGTGCCAGCAGCATTTGGACAGGGGCCGGGGAGCTGTTTTTT; CDR3aa: CASSIWTGAGELFF